Listed here are 27 T cell receptor beta chains from one sample, sequenced in a study of blood T cell repertoires in COVID-19. Sequencing was performed with immunoSEQ multiplex PCR; in TCRdb, only in-frame clones are kept and a portion is missing. This sample has more than 150,000 clones, with 79% found just once. Material: peripheral blood. The receptors here all came from a man in his sixties with active or convalescent COVID-19.

This chain joins TRBV6-6 and TRBJ2-7; 7 nucleotides align to TRBD1. The CDR3 contains 14 residues. Germline lookup yields CDR1 MNHNY and CDR2 SVGAGI (reference sequence). With 7 bases clipped from V and 1 base from J, the junction kept 7 bases outside the gene matches. The CDR3 loop reads CASTEGGQSYEQYF. CDR3 nucleotide sequence: TGTGCCAGCACCGAAGGGGGACAGTCCTACGAGCAGTACTTC.

V and J are TRBV19 and TRBJ2-5, with D unresolved. The CDR3 has 12 amino acids. Deletions cut 9 bases from V and 5 bases from J, with 13 bases between. Germline-derived CDR1 and CDR2 are LNHDA and SQIVND (reference sequence). CDR3 DNA: TGTGCCAGCCTCTCCCCTTCGGAGACCCAGTACTTC. It specifies CASLSPSETQYF.

The chain links TRBV19 to TRBJ1-3; a weak D match, TRBD1 (5 bases). CDR3 length: 15 residues. Trimming removed 7 bases at V and 0 bases at J, with 13 bases between. Germline CDR1 LNHDA, CDR2 SQIVND (reference sequence). The CDR3 coding sequence is TGTGCCAGTACCGCCCACGGGGGCTCTGGAAACACCATATATTTT. Translation gives CASTAHGGSGNTIYF.

CDR3 region: CASSQFPGTSGRAWYDEQFF. CDR3 sequence (DNA): TGCGCCAGCAGTCAATTCCCGGGGACTAGCGGGAGGGCCTGGTACGATGAGCAGTTCTTC. The chain links TRBV23-1 to TRBJ2-1; 16 nucleotides align to TRBD2. TRBV23-1 is given ORF status, its function remaining uncertain. The CDR3 sequence is 20 residues long. V lost 1 base and J lost 8; bases outside the gene matches: 14.

This sequence joins TRBV15 and TRBJ2-1; perhaps TRBD1 as D (5 bases). CDR1 and CDR2 (germline): LNHNV, YYDKDF (reference sequence). The CDR3 is made up of 12 amino acids. V was trimmed by 1 base and J by 14 bases, leaving 12 bases between them. CDR3 sequence: CATSRAATVEFF. The CDR3, as DNA: TGTGCCACCAGCAGAGCAGCGACAGTGGAGTTCTTC.

The rearrangement uses TRBV28 and TRBJ1-4, with D possibly TRBD1 on 6 matching bases. This CDR3 comprises 13 residues. V was pared by 5 bases and J by 4 bases, with 8 bases between. CDR1 and CDR2 (germline): MDHEN, SYDVKM. This CDR3 reads CASSRQDNEKLFF. In DNA form, the CDR3 reads TGTGCCAGCAGTCGACAGGATAATGAAAAACTGTTTTTT.

This chain connects TRBV11-2 to TRBJ1-1; possibly TRBD1 for D (5 bases). This CDR3 region has 16 residues. Trimming took off 5 bases at V and 4 bases at J, with 20 bases between the two ends. The germline V gene has CDR1 SGHAT and CDR2 FQNNGV. The CDR3 sequence: CASSKSGTPWGTEAFF. CDR3 nucleotides: TGTGCCAGCAGCAAATCCGGGACTCCCTGGGGCACTGAAGCTTTCTTT.

This chain connects TRBV3-1 (or the pseudogene TRBV3-2) to TRBJ2-7; D is possibly TRBD2 (5 bases). The germline V and J ends were trimmed by 3 bases and 2 bases, with 5 bases remaining between them. CDR3 size: 12 residues. The germline V gene has CDR1 LGHDT and CDR2 YNNKEL (reference sequence). CDR3 loop: CASSHGTYEQYF. CDR3 bases: TGTGCCAGCAGCCACGGGACCTACGAGCAGTACTTC.

The gene calls are TRBV18 and TRBJ2-3; 9 bases are a match to TRBD1. Germline V gives CDR1 KGHSH, CDR2 LQKENI. This CDR3 contains 16 residues. Trimming took 4 bases from V and 0 from J; bases not matched to a gene: 5. The CDR3 DNA follows: TGTGCCAGCTCACTCACAGGGGGCGGGAGCACAGATACGCAGTATTTT. Amino acids: CASSLTGGGSTDTQYF.

J is TRBJ1-6 and V is TRBV6-5; possible D gene TRBD1, 5 bases. Deletions cut 7 bases from V and 6 bases from J, with 10 bases between. The CDR3 runs to 13 residues. Germline-derived CDR1 and CDR2 are MNHEY and SVGAGI. CDR3 coding DNA: TGTGCCAGCACGGGAGGGGTTAATTCACCCCTCCACTTT. As protein: CASTGGVNSPLHF.

The table lists this clone with many counts. The chain employs TRBV5-5 and TRBJ2-7; the D gene is possibly TRBD1 (6 bases). Trimming took off 1 base at V and 4 bases at J, with 12 bases between the two ends. CDR3 length equals 14 residues. CDR1 and CDR2 (germline): SGHKS, YYEKEE (reference sequence). The CDR3 DNA sequence: TGTGCCAGCAGCTTGCAGGACAGAGGGTACGAGCAGTACTTC. This translates into CASSLQDRGYEQYF.

The chain recombines TRBV19 with TRBJ2-3; 7 nucleotides line up with TRBD2. V was pared by 7 bases and J by 2 bases, with 6 bases of the junction left unmatched. This CDR3 is built from 14 residues. The V gene's germline CDR1 is LNHDA and CDR2 SQIVND (reference sequence). In DNA, the CDR3 is TGTGCCAGTACCGCGGGAGCATCCACAGATACGCAGTATTTT. This codes for CASTAGASTDTQYF.

V gene TRBV12-5 combines with J gene TRBJ2-1, with 11 bases identical to TRBD2. With V trimmed by 1 base and J by 4 bases, 6 bases remained unmatched. The germline CDR1 and CDR2 sequences are LGHNT and FRNRAP. The CDR3 is 17 residues long. The CDR3 nucleotides read TGTGCTAGTGGTTTGGAACCCGTAGCGGGAGGGTACAATGAGCAGTTCTTC. It translates to CASGLEPVAGGYNEQFF.

This chain links TRBV3-1 (or the pseudogene TRBV3-2) with TRBJ2-7, with D uncertain. Germline-derived CDR1 and CDR2 are LGHDT and YNNKEL (reference sequence). The CDR3 is 13 residues long. V lost 2 bases and J 3 bases, leaving 8 bases between the germline ends. Here the CDR3 DNA reads TGTGCCAGCAGCCAAAAACGGAGCTACGAGCAGTACTTC. Protein product: CASSQKRSYEQYF.

In its sample, this clone was seen once. V usage is TRBV6-5 and J usage is TRBJ1-2; 7 bases fit TRBD1. With 7 bases clipped from V and 8 bases from J, the junction kept 16 bases outside the gene matches. Germline V lookup: CDR1 MNHEY, CDR2 SVGAGI. The CDR3 covers 15 residues. This CDR3 is CASTDLPQGYAGYTF. The CDR3 DNA follows: TGTGCCAGCACCGATCTCCCACAGGGGTATGCGGGCTACACCTTC.

The rearrangement links TRBV6-2 or TRBV6-3 to TRBJ2-1; 10 bases map to TRBD2. The germline V gene has CDR1 MNHEY and CDR2 SVGEGT. The CDR3 runs 15 residues. Unmatched junction bases numbered 8, after V lost 5 bases and J lost 7 bases. CDR3 sequence reads: CASSRLAGSGNEQFF. CDR3 nucleotides: TGTGCCAGCAGTAGACTAGCGGGTTCTGGGAATGAGCAGTTCTTC.

This chain joins TRBV5-4 and TRBJ2-2; D possibly corresponds to TRBD1 (5 bases). Trimming shortened V by 2 bases and J by 1 base, and 12 bases separated the two germline ends. Germline values: CDR1 SGHNT, CDR2 YYREEE (reference sequence). The CDR3 extends over 16 amino acids. CDR3 in DNA: TGTGCCAGCAGCTTCGGTGTCAGGGAGAACACCGGGGAGCTGTTTTTT. Its translation: CASSFGVRENTGELFF.

This clone was detected a few times. This rearrangement joins TRBV18 to TRBJ1-5; D gene unclear. V was trimmed by 4 bases and J by 0 bases, leaving 7 bases between them. This CDR3 contains 14 residues. Germline CDR1 reads KGHSH; CDR2 reads LQKENI. CDR3 in amino acids: CASSHGVSNQPQHF. The CDR3 nucleotides read TGTGCCAGCTCACACGGGGTTAGCAATCAGCCCCAGCATTTT.

This chain uses TRBV14 with TRBJ2-1; 11 bases are a match to TRBD2. The length of the CDR3 is 20 residues. V lost 1 base to trimming and J lost 4 bases; unmatched junction nucleotides: 15. Germline CDR1 is SGHDN and CDR2 is FVKESK. The CDR3 DNA reads TGTGCCAGCAGCCAAGGTGCCTGGGCGGCTAGCGGGAGGTTTTACAATGAGCAGTTCTTC. This codes for CASSQGAWAASGRFYNEQFF.

CDR3 amino acids: CASSPEGRAGAGEQYF. CDR3 DNA sequence: TGTGCCAGCTCACCAGAGGGTAGAGCGGGAGCGGGCGAGCAGTACTTC. The rearrangement uses TRBV18 and TRBJ2-7, with 8 positions matching TRBD2. Germline CDR1 reads KGHSH; CDR2 reads LQKENI. The CDR3 has 16 amino acids. After removal of 2 bases from V and 6 bases from J, the junction contained 12 bases not matched to a gene.

This sequence joins TRBV5-6 and TRBJ2-7; 9 nucleotides match TRBD2. V gave up 4 bases and J gave up 2 bases; unmatched junction bases: 7. CDR1 and CDR2 from the germline V gene are SGHDT and YYEEEE. CDR3 size: 15 residues. Here the CDR3 DNA reads TGTGCCAGCAGCCAGCGGGGCGGGAGGGCCTACGAGCAGTACTTC. It is translated as CASSQRGGRAYEQYF. Variable domain in full (rest from reference TRBV5-6 and TRBJ2-7): DAGVTQSPTHLIKTRGQQVTLRCSPKSGHDTVSWYQQALGQGPQFIFQYYEEEERQRGNFPDRFSGHQFPNYSSELNVNALLLGDSALYLCASSQRGGRAYEQYFGPGTRLTVT.

The chain uses TRBV19 and TRBJ2-7; TRBD2 matches at 13 bases. Trimming took 2 bases from V and 0 from J; bases not matched to a gene: 10. Germline CDR1 LNHDA, CDR2 SQIVND (reference sequence). The CDR3 contains 19 residues. CDR3 nucleotides: TGTGCCAGTAGTATATCCATGGGGACTAGCGGGATGATCTCCTACGAGCAGTACTTC. Translating it yields CASSISMGTSGMISYEQYF.

J is TRBJ2-1 and V is TRBV5-1; D ambiguous. V shed 1 base and J shed 0 bases, with 8 bases lying between them. Per germline, CDR1 SGHRS and CDR2 YFSETQ. The CDR3 is 15 residues long. The CDR3 bases are TGCGCCAGCAGCTTGAGAGAGAGCTCCTACAATGAGCAGTTCTTC. This gives the protein CASSLRESSYNEQFF.

This clone was seen ten or more times. J is TRBJ1-1 and V is TRBV6-5; no firm D call. Germline-derived CDR1 and CDR2 are MNHEY and SVGAGI. Trimming left V 4 bases short and J 3 bases short, with 3 bases between. The CDR3 has 11 residues. CDR3 bases: TGTGCCAGCAGTTTATACACTGAAGCTTTCTTT. Residues: CASSLYTEAFF.

This clone was detected once. The chain recombines TRBV7-9 with TRBJ2-7; 11 bases agree with TRBD2. CDR1 and CDR2 from the germline V gene are SEHNR and FQNEAQ (reference sequence). The length of the CDR3 is 14 residues. V lost 5 bases to trimming and J lost 2 bases; unmatched junction nucleotides: 2. The CDR3 is CASSSSGRAYEQYF. CDR3 nucleotides: TGTGCCAGCAGCAGTAGCGGGAGGGCCTACGAGCAGTACTTC.

This clone came up a few times. The chain is built from TRBV29-1 and TRBJ2-3, with 10 positions matching TRBD2. There are 14 residues in the CDR3. The germline CDR1 and CDR2 sequences are SQVTM and ANQGSEA. The V gene end was trimmed by 2 bases and the J gene end by 4 bases; junction bases not matched to a gene: 3. Here the CDR3 reads CSVEIGLAADTQYF. CDR3 DNA sequence: TGCAGCGTTGAAATCGGACTAGCGGCAGATACGCAGTATTTT.

The chain recombines TRBV19 with TRBJ1-3; 7 positions match TRBD1. The CDR3 totals 16 residues. V was clipped by 5 bases and J by 0 bases; unmatched bases: 7. CDR1 and CDR2 from the germline V gene are LNHDA and SQIVND (reference sequence). The CDR3 sequence: CASSANRGDSGNTIYF. CDR3 in DNA: TGTGCCAGTAGTGCCAACAGGGGCGACTCTGGAAACACCATATATTTT.